Listed below are T cell receptor beta chains from one sample, sequenced in a study of cytomegalovirus exposure and HLA in healthy donors. Produced via immunoSEQ multiplex PCR; TCRdb's table is partial and in-frame only. The sample has roughly 69,000 clones, about three quarters seen once; the top ten hold roughly 3%. Sequenced: PBMCs. Receptors originate from a man aged 18 to 29 in good health and CMV-seronegative. Both conserved end residues are part of each CDR3. Each record gives: V gene, clone size, CDR3 length, J gene, D gene, CDR3 protein, CDR3 DNA. The D gene is left open where the match is weak. Clone size is stated in some rows and not others, as once, few, many or a class when expanded.

>TRBV6-1|.|16|TRBJ1-5|.
CASSDGEGGYNQPQHF
TGTGCCAGCAGTGATGGGGAGGGGGGTTACAATCAGCCCCAGCATTTT
>TRBV19|.|16|TRBJ1-1|TRBD1
CASSIPWDSLNTEAFF
TGTGCCAGTAGTATACCGTGGGACAGCCTGAACACTGAAGCTTTCTTT
>TRBV6-6|.|15|TRBJ2-7|TRBD1
CASSTGTGDIYEQYF
TGTGCCAGCAGTACTGGGACAGGGGATATCTACGAGCAGTACTTC
>TRBV6-1|.|14|TRBJ1-1|.
CASSETGRGTEAFF
TGTGCCAGCAGTGAAACAGGTAGGGGCACTGAAGCTTTCTTT
>TRBV9|.|16|TRBJ2-2|.
CASSVALAANTGELFF
TGTGCCAGCAGCGTAGCATTAGCCGCGAACACCGGGGAGCTGTTTTTT
>TRBV5-1|.|14|TRBJ2-1|.
CASSLLTGRNEQFF
TGCGCCAGCAGCTTGCTGACAGGGAGGAATGAGCAGTTCTTC
>TRBV27|.|15|TRBJ1-2|TRBD1
CASRPPGQLSYGYTF
TGTGCCAGCAGGCCCCCGGGACAGCTAAGCTATGGCTACACCTTC
>TRBV2|.|18|TRBJ2-3|.
CASSQTGQKVSATDTQYF
TGTGCCAGCAGCCAAACCGGACAGAAGGTTTCCGCCACAGATACGCAGTATTTT
>TRBV6-1|.|15|TRBJ2-7|.
CASRHRDTEGFEQYF
TGTGCCAGCAGGCACCGGGACACCGAGGGGTTCGAGCAGTACTTC
>TRBV9|.|14|TRBJ1-6|TRBD1
CASSFGQGNSPLHF
TGTGCCAGCAGCTTCGGACAGGGGAATTCACCCCTCCACTTT
>TRBV6-6|.|14|TRBJ1-6|.
CASSYSGINSPLHF
TGTGCCAGCAGTTATTCGGGGATCAATTCACCCCTCCACTTT
>TRBV11-2|.|16|TRBJ2-7|.
CASSFRDNLIFNEQYF
TGTGCCAGCAGCTTCCGGGACAACCTTATTTTCAACGAGCAGTACTTC
>TRBV29-1|.|15|TRBJ1-5|TRBD1
CSVAGGQGENQPQHF
TGCAGCGTTGCGGGGGGACAGGGGGAGAATCAGCCCCAGCATTTT
>TRBV6-6|.|16|TRBJ1-5|TRBD1
CASSHHAGQGGQPQHF
TGTGCCAGCAGCCACCACGCGGGACAGGGGGGACAGCCCCAGCATTTT
>TRBV5-1|few|14|TRBJ1-1|.
CASSQLIQGAEAFF
TGCGCCAGCAGCCAACTCATACAGGGAGCTGAAGCTTTCTTT
>TRBV28|.|16|TRBJ2-3|TRBD1
CASSGTGTGNTDTQYF
TGTGCCAGCAGTGGCACCGGGACAGGAAACACAGATACGCAGTATTTT
>TRBV5-1|.|14|TRBJ2-7|.
CASSLVRGFHEQYF
TGCGCCAGCAGCTTGGTCAGGGGTTTTCACGAGCAGTACTTC
>TRBV2|.|15|TRBJ1-5|.
CASSWGVHSNQPQHF
TGTGCCAGCAGTTGGGGGGTACATAGCAATCAGCCCCAGCATTTT
>TRBV5-1|.|15|TRBJ2-2|TRBD1
CASRLDRGNTGELFF
TGCGCCAGCAGACTAGACAGGGGGAACACCGGGGAGCTGTTTTTT
>TRBV7-8|.|13|TRBJ1-1|.
CASSKTRDTEAFF
TGTGCCAGCAGCAAGACCAGGGACACTGAAGCTTTCTTT
>TRBV10-3|.|14|TRBJ1-1|.
CAIRDTKRGTEAFF
TGTGCCATCAGGGACACTAAAAGGGGCACTGAAGCTTTCTTT
>TRBV6-5|.|13|TRBJ2-7|.
CASARQFRYEQYF
TGTGCCAGCGCCAGGCAGTTTCGTTACGAGCAGTACTTC
>TRBV6-1|few|13|TRBJ1-2|TRBD1
CASSDDRGYGYTF
TGTGCCAGCAGCGATGACAGGGGCTATGGCTACACCTTC
>TRBV9|.|14|TRBJ1-6|.
CASSSRQDNSPLHF
TGTGCCAGCAGCAGCCGACAGGACAATTCACCCCTCCACTTT
>TRBV7-2|.|16|TRBJ2-2|TRBD2
CASSLALGAGGTELFF
TGCGCCAGCAGCTTAGCGCTGGGAGCGGGGGGGACGGAGCTGTTTTTT
>TRBV9|.|15|TRBJ2-1|TRBD2
CASSVGAGGQFTQFF
TGTGCCAGCAGCGTAGGGGCGGGGGGCCAGTTCACTCAGTTCTTC
>TRBV7-6|.|14|TRBJ2-3|.
CASSLAAGGDTQYF
TGTGCCAGCAGCCTAGCTGCTGGCGGGGATACGCAGTATTTT
>TRBV7-9|few|17|TRBJ2-1|TRBD1
CASSLVVRGQGYNEQFF
TGTGCCAGCAGCTTAGTCGTCCGAGGACAGGGCTACAATGAGCAGTTCTTC
>TRBV29-1|.|13|TRBJ2-5|.
CSVERNREETQYF
TGCAGCGTTGAACGAAACAGGGAAGAGACCCAGTACTTC
>TRBV7-3|few|17|TRBJ2-1|.
CASSLTLGQGSYNEQFF
TGTGCCAGCAGCTTAACGCTTGGGCAGGGGAGTTACAATGAGCAGTTCTTC
>TRBV6-4|few|14|TRBJ2-2|.
CASSELASTGELFF
TGTGCCAGCAGTGAACTAGCAAGCACCGGGGAGCTGTTTTTT